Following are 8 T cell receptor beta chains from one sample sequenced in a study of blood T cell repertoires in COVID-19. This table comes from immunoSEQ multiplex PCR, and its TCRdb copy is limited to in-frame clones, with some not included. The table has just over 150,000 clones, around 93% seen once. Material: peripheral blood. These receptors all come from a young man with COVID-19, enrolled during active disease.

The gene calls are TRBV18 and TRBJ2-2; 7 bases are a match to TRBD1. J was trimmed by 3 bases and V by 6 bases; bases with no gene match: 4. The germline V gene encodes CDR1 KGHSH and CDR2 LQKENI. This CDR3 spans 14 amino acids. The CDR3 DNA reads TGTGCCAGCTCGCTGGGACAGCACACCGGGGAGCTGTTTTTT. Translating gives CASSLGQHTGELFF.

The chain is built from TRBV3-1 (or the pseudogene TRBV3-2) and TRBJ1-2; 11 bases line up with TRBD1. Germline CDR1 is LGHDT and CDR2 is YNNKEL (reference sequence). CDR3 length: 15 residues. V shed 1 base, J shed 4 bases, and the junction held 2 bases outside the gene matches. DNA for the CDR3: TGTGCCAGCAGCCAAGCCGGGACAGGGGGCTATGGCTACACCTTC. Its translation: CASSQAGTGGYGYTF.

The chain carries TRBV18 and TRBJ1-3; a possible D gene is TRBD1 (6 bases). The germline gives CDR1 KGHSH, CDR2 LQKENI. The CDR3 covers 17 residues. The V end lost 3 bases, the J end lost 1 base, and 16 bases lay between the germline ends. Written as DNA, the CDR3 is TGTGCCAGCTCACCCCGGACAGTCCCTTTTTCTGGAAACACCATATATTTT. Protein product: CASSPRTVPFSGNTIYF. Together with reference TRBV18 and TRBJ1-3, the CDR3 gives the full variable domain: NAGVMQNPRHLVRRRGQEARLRCSPMKGHSHVYWYRQLPEEGLKFMVYLQKENIIDESGMPKERFSAEFPKEGPSILRIQQVVRGDSAAYFCASSPRTVPFSGNTIYFGEGSWLTVV.

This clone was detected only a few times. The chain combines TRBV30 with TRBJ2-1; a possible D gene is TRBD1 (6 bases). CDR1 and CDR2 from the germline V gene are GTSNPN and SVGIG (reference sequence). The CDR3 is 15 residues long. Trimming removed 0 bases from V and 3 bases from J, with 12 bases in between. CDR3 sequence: CAWSVGAGDYNEQFF. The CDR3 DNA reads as TGTGCCTGGAGTGTGGGGGCGGGCGACTACAATGAGCAGTTCTTC.

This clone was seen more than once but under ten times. The CDR3: CASSPQPDRGRFYGYTF. The CDR3 coding sequence is TGTGCCAGCAGCCCTCAACCGGACAGGGGGCGCTTCTATGGCTACACCTTC. This chain connects TRBV7-2 to TRBJ1-2, with 11 bases matching TRBD1. V dropped 5 bases and J dropped 4; count of bases not matched to a gene: 12. Germline CDR1 reads SGHTA; CDR2 reads FQGNSA. This CDR3 spans 17 amino acids. The variable domain in full, completed from reference TRBV7-2 and TRBJ1-2, reads GAGVSQSPSNKVTEKGKDVELRCDPISGHTALYWYRQSLGQGLEFLIYFQGNSAPDKSGLPSDRFSAERTGGSVSTLTIQRTQQEDSAVYLCASSPQPDRGRFYGYTFGSGTRLTVV.

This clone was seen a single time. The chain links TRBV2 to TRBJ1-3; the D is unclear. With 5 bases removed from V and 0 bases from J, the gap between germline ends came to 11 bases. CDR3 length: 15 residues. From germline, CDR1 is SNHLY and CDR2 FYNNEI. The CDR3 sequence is CASSPSQFSGNTIYF. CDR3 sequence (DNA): TGTGCCAGCAGTCCCTCCCAGTTCTCTGGAAACACCATATATTTT.

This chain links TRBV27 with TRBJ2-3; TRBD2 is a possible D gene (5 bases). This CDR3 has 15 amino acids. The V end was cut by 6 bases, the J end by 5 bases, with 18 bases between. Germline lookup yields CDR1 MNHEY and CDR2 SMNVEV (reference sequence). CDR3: CASRPTQTGKDTQYF. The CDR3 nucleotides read TGTGCCAGCAGACCCACCCAAACGGGGAAAGATACGCAGTATTTT.

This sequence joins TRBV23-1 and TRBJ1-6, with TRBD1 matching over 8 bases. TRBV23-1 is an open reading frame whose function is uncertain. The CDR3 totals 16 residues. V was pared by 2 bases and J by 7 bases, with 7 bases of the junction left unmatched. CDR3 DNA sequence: TGCGCCAGCAGTCAAGACAGGGGTGTAGTCAATTCACCCCTCCACTTT. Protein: CASSQDRGVVNSPLHF.